Below, 9 T cell receptor beta chains from the same sample are listed, as sequenced in a study of T cell repertoires in cytomegalovirus infection. TCRdb redid the calling of the reads with MiXCR, one entry per CDR3 protein. Among about 350,000 distinct CDR3 sequences listed, approximately 35% were seen once. These receptors are not linked to any known antigen. The source was cultured PBMCs, collected from culture after CMV antigen stimulation. These receptors came from a human donor in good health (CMV status not recorded). Some clones in this sample may be carry-over from other donors' samples.

This clonotype showed up just once. The V and J genes are TRBV19 and TRBJ1-5, with TRBD1 matching over 9 bases. Per germline, CDR1 LNHDA and CDR2 SQIVND (reference sequence). The V segment lost 5 bases and the J segment 4 bases; nucleotides outside the gene matches: 6. The CDR3 runs to 15 residues. In DNA, the CDR3 is TGTGCCAGTAGTCAAACAGGGGGCGAAAATCAGCCCCAGCATTTT. It encodes CASSQTGGENQPQHF.

The chain carries TRBV12-3 or TRBV12-4 and TRBJ2-3; a weak D match, TRBD2 (6 bases). This CDR3 contains 14 residues. V shed 7 bases and J shed 3 bases, with 14 bases lying between them. The CDR3 here is CASNSGVWTDTQYF. In nucleotides, the CDR3 is TGTGCCAGCAATTCGGGAGTTTGGACAGATACGCAGTATTTT.

The chain has TRBV23-1 and TRBJ2-5; tentatively, D is TRBD1 (7 bases). TRBV23-1 counts as an open reading frame of uncertain function. Trimming cost V 6 bases and J 2 bases, with 16 bases left between them. There are 15 residues in the CDR3. The CDR3 nucleotides read TGCGCCAGCAGGGAGGGAAGGGGGCTTCAAGAGACCCAGTACTTC. It specifies CASREGRGLQETQYF.

This chain connects TRBV10-3 to TRBJ2-7; perhaps TRBD2 as D (6 bases). The CDR3 is made up of 14 amino acids. V was clipped by 4 bases and J by 0 bases, with 10 bases between them. Germline CDR1 is ENHRY and CDR2 is SYGVKD. CDR3 in DNA: TGTGCCATCAGTGCGGCCGGGAGCTCCTACGAGCAGTACGTC. Translating gives CAISAAGSSYEQYV.

This chain uses TRBV7-2 with TRBJ2-7; 15 nucleotides agree with TRBD2. V was pared by 5 bases and J by 1 base, with 3 bases of the junction left unmatched. This CDR3 is 16 amino acids long. The V gene's germline CDR1 is SGHTA and CDR2 FQGNSA. The DNA of the CDR3 is TGTGCCAGCAGCCAGGGACTAGCGGGAGGTTCCTACGAGCAGTACTTC. Translated: CASSQGLAGGSYEQYF.

The table lists this clonotype with many counts. The J gene is TRBJ2-7, the V gene TRBV7-2; no firm D call. The length of the CDR3 is 14 residues. Germline V gene sequence: CDR1 SGHTA, CDR2 FQGNSA. V lost 1 base, J lost 5 bases, and 12 bases lay in between. CDR3 DNA sequence: TGTGCCAGCAGCTTAGACCCCTCCGACAACGAGCAGTACTTC. It codes for CASSLDPSDNEQYF.

This clonotype was picked up a small number of times. The J gene is TRBJ2-3, the V gene TRBV19, with 10 bases lining up with TRBD1. Germline CDR1 and CDR2: LNHDA and SQIVND (reference sequence). This CDR3 comprises 15 residues. Trimming cost V 10 bases and J 0 bases; bases outside gene matches: 7. The chain's CDR3 is CATAGTGASTDTQYF. CDR3 bases: TGTGCCACCGCGGGGACAGGGGCTAGCACAGATACGCAGTATTTT.

This chain joins TRBV23-1 and TRBJ2-1, with TRBD2 identical over 14 bases. TRBV23-1 is classed as an ORF, of uncertain function. The CDR3 runs 15 residues. The V and J ends lost 3 bases and 8 bases, in that order; junction bases with no gene match: 3. The CDR3 region is CASSQGTSGSDEQFF. CDR3 bases: TGCGCCAGCAGTCAGGGGACTAGCGGGAGCGATGAGCAGTTCTTC.

This clonotype was seen only a few times. The CDR3 here is CASSPTPSGETQYF. The DNA of the CDR3 is TGTGCCAGCAGCCCGACCCCCAGCGGGGAGACCCAGTACTTC. The chain couples TRBV7-2 to TRBJ2-5, with D possibly being TRBD2 (6 bases). CDR1 and CDR2 (germline): SGHTA, FQGNSA. The CDR3 spans 14 residues. The V end lost 5 bases, the J end lost 5 bases, and 15 bases lay between the germline ends.